The 18 T cell receptor beta chains given below trace back to one sample, sequenced in a study of T cell changes during pregnancy in multiple sclerosis. The method was immunoSEQ multiplex PCR; TCRdb's version includes in-frame clones alone and lacks a portion of them. The sample yields tens of thousands of clones, about nine tenths seen once. The sequences come from PBMCs, collected in the first trimester of pregnancy. These receptors all come from a female donor in good health, serving as a control in a pregnancy study. Some clones in this sample may be carry-over from other donors' samples.

The chain couples TRBV2 to TRBJ2-7, with 8 bases aligning to TRBD1. CDR3 size: 14 residues. The germline gives CDR1 SNHLY, CDR2 FYNNEI. The J segment lost 7 bases and the V segment lost 2 bases, leaving 7 bases of the junction unmatched. CDR3 sequence reads: CASSELGQAGEQYF. In DNA, the CDR3 is TGTGCCAGCAGTGAATTGGGACAGGCCGGGGAGCAGTACTTC.

This clone is a singleton in its sample. The rearrangement joins TRBV30 to TRBJ2-1; 10 positions match TRBD1. The CDR3 is 15 residues long. The V segment lost 8 bases and the J segment 4 bases; nucleotides outside the gene matches: 11. The germline V gene has CDR1 GTSNPN and CDR2 SVGIG (reference sequence). CDR3 region: CAPTSGTGVYNEQFF. The CDR3 DNA reads TGTGCCCCGACGTCCGGGACAGGGGTTTACAATGAGCAGTTCTTC. The whole variable domain, filled in from reference TRBV30 and TRBJ2-1, reads SQTIHQWPATLVQPVGSPLSLECTVEGTSNPNLYWYRQAAGRGLQLLFYSVGIGQISSEVPQNLSASRPQDRQFILSSKKLLLSDSGFYLCAPTSGTGVYNEQFFGPGTRLTVL.

The chain employs TRBV6-4 and TRBJ2-7; 10 bases map to TRBD2. Looked up from germline, CDR1 is MRHNA and CDR2 is SNTAGT. The CDR3 has 15 residues. V shed 0 bases, J shed 4 bases, and the junction held 3 bases outside the gene matches. The CDR3 DNA reads TGTGCCAGCAGTGACTCTTCTAGCGGGAGTTACGAGCAGTACTTC. Translation gives CASSDSSSGSYEQYF.

In DNA, the CDR3 is TGCGCCAGCAGTGACGGAGGGGGCGGTGGTCAGCCCCAGCATTTT. This encodes CASSDGGGGGQPQHF. J is TRBJ1-5 and V is TRBV10-2; 7 positions agree with TRBD1. The CDR3 is 15 residues long. Germline CDR1 is WSHSY and CDR2 is SAAADI. The V segment lost 3 bases and the J segment 6 bases; nucleotides outside the gene matches: 8.

The DNA of the CDR3 is TGTGCCAGCAGTAAGGACTACAACTACGAGCAGTACTTC. Protein sequence: CASSKDYNYEQYF. The gene calls are TRBV28 and TRBJ2-7; perhaps TRBD2 as D (6 bases). Per the germline V gene, CDR1 is MDHEN and CDR2 is SYDVKM. CDR3 length: 13 residues. The germline V and J ends were trimmed by 5 bases and 3 bases, with 11 bases remaining between them.

The chain's CDR3 is CASIHRLHEQYF. The CDR3 nucleotides read TGTGCCAGCATCCACAGGCTCCACGAGCAGTACTTC. This chain joins TRBV27 and TRBJ2-7; D may be TRBD1 (5 bases). Between the trimmed V and J ends, which lost 7 bases and 5 bases, there was a span of 12 bases. The CDR3 extends over 12 amino acids. Germline V gives CDR1 MNHEY, CDR2 SMNVEV (reference sequence).

V usage is TRBV4-1 and J usage is TRBJ2-1; 7 bases are a match to TRBD2. This CDR3 comprises 14 residues. The V and J ends lost 6 bases and 4 bases, in that order; junction bases with no gene match: 6. Germline CDR1 and CDR2: MGHRA and YSYEKL. CDR3 coding DNA: TGCGCCAGCAGAAGTCTGGGACTATACAATGAGCAGTTCTTC. Protein product: CASRSLGLYNEQFF.

The rearrangement uses TRBV15 and TRBJ2-2, with TRBD2 matching over 8 bases. The germline gives CDR1 LNHNV, CDR2 YYDKDF (reference sequence). Trimming took 5 bases from V and 0 from J; bases not matched to a gene: 2. The CDR3 totals 15 residues. The CDR3 reads CATSPAGANTGELFF. DNA for the CDR3: TGTGCCACCAGCCCAGCGGGGGCGAACACCGGGGAGCTGTTTTTT. Looking up the rest from reference TRBV15 and TRBJ2-2 gives the full variable domain: DAMVIQNPRYQVTQFGKPVTLSCSQTLNHNVMYWYQQKSSQAPKLLFHYYDKDFNNEADTPDNFQSRRPNTSFCFLDIRSPGLGDTAMYLCATSPAGANTGELFFGEGSRLTVL.

The chain joins TRBV27 to TRBJ2-7; D may be TRBD1 (6 bases). V gave up 5 bases and J gave up 1 base, with 12 bases separating them. The CDR3 sequence is 14 residues long. Germline-derived CDR1 and CDR2 are MNHEY and SMNVEV (reference sequence). The CDR3 loop is CASSQSRGSYEQYF. As DNA, the CDR3 is TGTGCCAGCAGTCAAAGCAGGGGTTCCTACGAGCAGTACTTC.

On this clone: The sample carries other DNA sequences with the same CDR3. The chain has TRBV27 and TRBJ1-5; TRBD1 might be the D (6 bases). This CDR3 comprises 13 residues. With 0 bases removed from V and 7 bases from J, the gap between germline ends came to 7 bases. The V gene's germline CDR1 is MNHEY and CDR2 SMNVEV (reference sequence). CDR3 in DNA: TGTGCCAGCAGTTTATCGGGGGCCCAGCCCCAGCATTTT. Its protein product is CASSLSGAQPQHF.

The rearrangement joins TRBV28 to TRBJ1-1, with D possibly TRBD1 on 5 matching bases. Germline CDR1 MDHEN, CDR2 SYDVKM. The CDR3 is 15 amino acids. V was trimmed by 6 bases and J by 8 bases, leaving 22 bases between them. The CDR3 region is CASSRRGGERAEAFF. The CDR3 coding sequence is TGTGCCAGCAGCCGACGGGGGGGAGAGAGGGCAGAAGCTTTCTTT.

The rearrangement uses TRBV5-4 and TRBJ2-1; 12 bases are a match to TRBD2. CDR3 length equals 14 residues. The J segment lost 10 bases and the V segment lost 0 bases, leaving 2 bases of the junction unmatched. Germline V gene data show CDR1 as SGHNT and CDR2 as YYREEE (reference sequence). The CDR3: CASSLGLAGEEQFF. As DNA, the CDR3 is TGTGCCAGCAGCTTGGGACTAGCGGGGGAGGAGCAGTTCTTC. Together with reference TRBV5-4 and TRBJ2-1, the CDR3 gives the full variable domain: ETGVTQSPTHLIKTRGQQVTLRCSSQSGHNTVSWYQQALGQGPQFIFQYYREEENGRGNFPPRFSGLQFPNYSSELNVNALELDDSALYLCASSLGLAGEEQFFGPGTRLTVL.

The chain joins TRBV5-1 to TRBJ2-7; D is unresolved. Trimming took 0 bases from V and 3 from J, leaving 7 bases between them. Looked up from germline, CDR1 is SGHRS and CDR2 is YFSETQ. The CDR3 has 13 amino acids. The CDR3 DNA reads TGCGCCAGCAGCTTGGTCTCAGACTACGAGCAGTACTTC. The encoded protein is CASSLVSDYEQYF.

The rearrangement uses TRBV5-1 and TRBJ2-7, with 9 bases that match TRBD2. CDR3 length: 15 amino acids. After removal of 0 bases from V and 6 bases from J, the junction contained 7 bases not matched to a gene. Germline-derived CDR1 and CDR2 are SGHRS and YFSETQ. CDR3 bases: TGCGCCAGCAGCTTGGATCTAGCGGGGAAAGGCGAGCAGTACTTC. Translating gives CASSLDLAGKGEQYF.

The chain carries TRBV20-1 and TRBJ2-1; D may be TRBD1 (5 bases). Germline V CDR1 and CDR2: DFQATT, SNEGSKA (reference sequence). Trimming removed 3 bases at V and 7 bases at J, with 7 bases between. The CDR3 has 11 residues. In nucleotides, the CDR3 is TGCAGTGCTAGCCAGGGAAATGAGCAGTTCTTC. Translation gives CSASQGNEQFF.

The rearrangement links TRBV6-5 to TRBJ1-4, with TRBD1 identical over 7 bases. CDR3 size: 15 residues. From germline, CDR1 is MNHEY and CDR2 SVGAGI. The V segment lost 6 bases and the J segment 8 bases; nucleotides outside the gene matches: 12. The CDR3 bases are TGTGCCAGCAGCCCAGAGACAGGGCTAGGCGAAAAACTGTTTTTT. This encodes CASSPETGLGEKLFF.

The V and J genes are TRBV10-2 and TRBJ2-4; TRBD1 aligns across 7 bases. The J segment lost 0 bases and the V segment lost 5 bases, leaving 7 bases of the junction unmatched. CDR1 is WSHSY, CDR2 SAAADI, per germline. This CDR3 has 16 amino acids. CDR3 residues: CASSRGQELAKNIQYF. The DNA for the CDR3 is TGCGCCAGCAGTCGCGGACAGGAGTTAGCCAAAAACATTCAGTACTTC.

The CDR3 spells CASSFPGSEAFF. The DNA for the CDR3 is TGTGCCAGCAGCTTTCCAGGGTCTGAAGCTTTCTTT. V and J are TRBV11-2 and TRBJ1-1; a possible D gene is TRBD1 (5 bases). Per the germline V gene, CDR1 is SGHAT and CDR2 is FQNNGV. Trimming removed 3 bases at V and 6 bases at J, with 8 bases between. This CDR3 has 12 amino acids.